This T cell receptor (beta chain) originates from a study of neurological immune-mediated disorders. As for the study in general: The disease course was relapsing-remitting in some 31 and secondary progressive in about 9% of the roughly 34 multiple sclerosis patients.

A word on this clonotype: Its antigen is unknown.

The authors produced cDNA by 5'RACE using 10-nucleotide random UMIs. TCRdb reanalysed the 5' RACE reads using MiXCR and keeps one entry per CDR3 protein. The sample yields nearly 60,000 distinct CDR3 sequences, around 3.5% seen once. This CDR3 region has 15 residues. Germline V gene data show CDR1 as MDHEN and CDR2 as SYDVKM. V was trimmed by 5 bases and J by 5 bases, leaving 16 bases between them. Source material was 2 million unsorted PBMCs, stored at -80 °C in RNAlater. Overall study findings and caveats: None of the CDR3 amino acid sequences of expanded clones were shared across subjects, and this suggested private repertoires in all groups.

Sequencing was done on a sample of PBMCs. This TCR came from a woman younger than 45 with multiple sclerosis. This chain joins TRBV28 and TRBJ1-5, with TRBD1 as a possible D gene (5 bases). CDR3 residues: CASSDGAQRDQPQHF. The DNA for the CDR3 is TGTGCCAGCAGTGACGGGGCTCAACGCGATCAGCCCCAGCATTTT.